This T cell receptor beta chain originates from a study of cytomegalovirus exposure and HLA in healthy donors. General study findings and limits: The availability of immune exposure information extended only to CMV serostatus.

This PCR relied on a set of 60 Vbeta primers and 13 Jbeta primers. Using immunoSEQ multiplex PCR, the repertoire was profiled, and TCRdb retains in-frame clones only, with some absent. The data hold roughly 99,000 clones, with about four fifths observed a single time. CDR1 is SGHRS and CDR2 is YFSETQ in the germline V gene. The CDR3 is 13 residues long. Trimming removed 0 bases from V and 7 bases from J, with 10 bases in between. Remarks on this clone: What it binds is unknown.

Sequenced input: PBMCs. This sequence was found in a woman in her thirties or forties in good health and CMV-seronegative. The chain combines TRBV5-1 with TRBJ1-1; D is perhaps TRBD1 (6 bases). CDR3 protein: CASSLDGTIEAFF. In DNA form, the CDR3 reads TGCGCCAGCAGCTTGGATGGGACAATTGAAGCTTTCTTT.